This T cell receptor (beta chain) derives from a study of blood T cell repertoires in COVID-19 (dated by TCRdb to the early 2020s). Background on the whole study: The collaborator samples originated in the United States, Italy and Spain and spanned the acute and convalescent phases of COVID-19. The dataset comprised deeply sampled blood TCRbeta repertoires from subjects exposed to, actively infected with, or recovered from COVID-19. Where available, HLA class I and class II types were obtained from metadata supplied by the sample provider rather than from assay-based typing. The sample metadata nearly always contained a de-identified subject ID, COVID-19 status, age in years and sex. The samples were drawn from the first 160 participants of the ongoing ImmuneRACE study and from some 1,300 subjects provided by 6 global collaborators. The repertoires were released in a freely available public database meant as a resource for research on the immune response to SARS-CoV-2. The prospective study material was composed of cDNA or gDNA derived from T cells, B-cell-depleted T cells, or PBMCs.

This clone was detected a few times. The antigen this receptor binds is unknown. Base qualities are not provided; no much larger clone lies one nucleotide away. The paper as a whole reports these results and caveats: How much clinical and demographic metadata was included differed by source and by participant, and the metadata was provided uncurated.

Whole blood was collected in K2EDTA tubes by collaborating institutions according to the institutions' own protocols. Collaborator samples were shipped for TCRbeta analysis as frozen whole blood, isolated PBMCs, or DNA extracted from either sample type. The immunoSEQ Assay, a bias-controlled multiplex PCR, was used to amplify TCRbeta CDR3 regions from genomic DNA. For the original study's pipeline: The number of nucleated cells in each sample was estimated by amplification of reference gene primers within the assay. Sequence reads were collapsed and filtered to measure the absolute abundance of every unique TCRbeta CDR3 rearrangement. For each sample, productive Simpson clonality was calculated as the square root of Simpson's diversity index over productive rearrangements. TCRdb re-hosts the immuneACCESS table, in-frame sequences only. Its copies lack some clones; in the studies checked, an unresolved V gene accounts for under half of them, and the cause for the rest is not known. The V and J calls and clone size were taken over from that table, and D and trimming were inferred from the DNA. The sample contains 95,000 to 150,000 clones, about four fifths of them found a single time. The ten largest clones take up under 20% of the sample.

The sample was peripheral blood. This receptor was taken from a man in his sixties with active or convalescent COVID-19.

The sequenced DNA is TGTGCCATCAGCGTGGACAGGCCTCGTGCTTACACCTTC. Its coded protein is CAISVDRPRAYTF. The receptor chain draws on TRBV10-3 and TRBJ1-2, with 7 bases matching TRBD1. Sequences ENHRY (CDR1) and SYGVKD (CDR2) are obtained from the germline V gene. The CDR3 runs 13 residues from the cysteine to the phenylalanine. Only the CDR3 portion is preserved as DNA: 39 bases, with reading frame beginning at the first base. The germline V and J ends show losses of 6 bases and 11 bases respectively, and no gene match explains 12 bases of the junction.